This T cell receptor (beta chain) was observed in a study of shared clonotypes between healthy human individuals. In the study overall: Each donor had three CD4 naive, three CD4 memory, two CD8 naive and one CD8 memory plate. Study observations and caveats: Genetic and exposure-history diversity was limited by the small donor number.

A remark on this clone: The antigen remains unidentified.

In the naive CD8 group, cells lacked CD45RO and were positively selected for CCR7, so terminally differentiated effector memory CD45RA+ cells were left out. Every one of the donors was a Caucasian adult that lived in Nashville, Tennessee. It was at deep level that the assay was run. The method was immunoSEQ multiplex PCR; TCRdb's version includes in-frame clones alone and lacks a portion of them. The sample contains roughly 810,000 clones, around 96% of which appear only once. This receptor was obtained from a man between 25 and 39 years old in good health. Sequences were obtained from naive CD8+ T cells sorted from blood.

CDR3 in amino acids: CASSFTDGYQPQHF. The DNA of the CDR3 is TGTGCCAGCAGTTTCACGGACGGTTATCAGCCCCAGCATTTT. The chain joins TRBV27 to TRBJ1-5, with unresolved D. CDR3 length: 14 residues. The germline V and J ends were trimmed by 3 bases and 5 bases, with 11 bases remaining between them. Germline V gene sequence: CDR1 MNHEY, CDR2 SMNVEV (reference sequence).